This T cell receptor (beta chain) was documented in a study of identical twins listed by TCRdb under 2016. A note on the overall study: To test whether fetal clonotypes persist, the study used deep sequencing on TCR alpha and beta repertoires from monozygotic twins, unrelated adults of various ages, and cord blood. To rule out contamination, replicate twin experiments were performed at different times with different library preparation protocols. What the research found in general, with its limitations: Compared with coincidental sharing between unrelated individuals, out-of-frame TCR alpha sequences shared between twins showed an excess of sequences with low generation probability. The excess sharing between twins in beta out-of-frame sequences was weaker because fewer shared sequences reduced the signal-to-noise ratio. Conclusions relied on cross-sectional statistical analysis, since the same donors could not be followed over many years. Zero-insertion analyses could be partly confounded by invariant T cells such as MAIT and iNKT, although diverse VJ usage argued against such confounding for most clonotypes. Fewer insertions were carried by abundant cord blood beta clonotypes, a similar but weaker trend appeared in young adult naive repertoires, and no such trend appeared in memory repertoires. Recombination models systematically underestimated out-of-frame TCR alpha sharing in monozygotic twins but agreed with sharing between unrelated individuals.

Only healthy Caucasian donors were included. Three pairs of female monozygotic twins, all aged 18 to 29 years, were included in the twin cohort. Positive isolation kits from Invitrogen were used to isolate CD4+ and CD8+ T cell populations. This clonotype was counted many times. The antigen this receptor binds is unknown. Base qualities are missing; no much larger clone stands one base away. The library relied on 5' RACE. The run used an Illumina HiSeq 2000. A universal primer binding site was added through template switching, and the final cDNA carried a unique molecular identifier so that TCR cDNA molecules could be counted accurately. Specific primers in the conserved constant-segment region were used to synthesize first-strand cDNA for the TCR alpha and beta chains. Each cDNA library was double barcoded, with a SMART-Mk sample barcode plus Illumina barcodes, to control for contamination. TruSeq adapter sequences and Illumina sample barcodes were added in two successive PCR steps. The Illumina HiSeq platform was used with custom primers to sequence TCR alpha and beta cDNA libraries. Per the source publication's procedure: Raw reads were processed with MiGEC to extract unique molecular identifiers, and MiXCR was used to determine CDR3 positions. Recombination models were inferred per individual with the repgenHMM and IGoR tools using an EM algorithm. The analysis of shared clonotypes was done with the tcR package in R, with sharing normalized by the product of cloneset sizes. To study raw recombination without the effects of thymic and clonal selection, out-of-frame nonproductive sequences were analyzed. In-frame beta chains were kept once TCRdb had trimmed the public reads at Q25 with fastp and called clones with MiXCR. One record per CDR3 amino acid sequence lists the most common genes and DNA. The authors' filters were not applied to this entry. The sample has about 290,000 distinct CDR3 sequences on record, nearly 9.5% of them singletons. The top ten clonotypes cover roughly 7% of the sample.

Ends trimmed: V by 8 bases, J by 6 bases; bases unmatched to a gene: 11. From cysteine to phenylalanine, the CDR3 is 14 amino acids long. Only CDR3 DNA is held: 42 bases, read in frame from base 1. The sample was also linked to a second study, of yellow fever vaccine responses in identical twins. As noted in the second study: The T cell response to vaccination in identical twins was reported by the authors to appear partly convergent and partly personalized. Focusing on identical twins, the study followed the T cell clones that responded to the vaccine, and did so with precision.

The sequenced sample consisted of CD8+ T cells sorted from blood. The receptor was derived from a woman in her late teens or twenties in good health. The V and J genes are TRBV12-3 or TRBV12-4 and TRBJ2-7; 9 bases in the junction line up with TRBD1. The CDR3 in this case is CASLTGDRVAEQYF. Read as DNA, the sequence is TGTGCCAGCCTTACTGGGGACAGGGTAGCCGAGCAGTACTTC.